Detailed here is one T cell receptor beta chain. This sample was taken from a study of blood T cell repertoires in COVID-19. Overall study context: The analysed material was cDNA or gDNA that came from T cells, B-cell-depleted T cells, or PBMCs.

The V end was cut by 5 bases, the J end by 6 bases, with 9 bases between. The CDR3 totals 12 residues. CDR1 SGHTA and CDR2 FQGNSA come from the germline V gene. Assay: immunoSEQ multiplex PCR; the TCRdb copy retains only in-frame clones and omits some. The sample lists about 280,000 clones; under 90% were seen once. This TCR derives from a woman between 45 and 65 years old who had recovered from COVID-19. This chain connects TRBV7-2 to TRBJ2-3; tentatively, D is TRBD1 (6 bases). The sequencing input was peripheral blood. The DNA for the CDR3 is TGTGCCAGCAGCACAGGGCCGGATACGCAGTATTTT. Amino acid sequence: CASSTGPDTQYF.